The rows below give T cell receptor beta chains drawn from one sample of a study of OX40 agonist ivuxolimab in advanced cancers. Clones were read by immunoSEQ multiplex PCR, and TCRdb kept only the in-frame ones, dropping some. The sample holds around 62,000 clones; roughly 88% are singletons and the top ten take under 2%. Sequenced here: CD4+ or CD8+ T cells sorted from blood, sampled in a trial of the OX40 agonist ivuxolimab. Every receptor here comes from an adult with an advanced solid tumor such as melanoma, head and neck, liver or kidney cancer. Each CDR3 is given with its conserved first and last residue. Each record gives: V gene, D gene, J gene, clone size, CDR3 protein, CDR3 DNA. The D gene is left open where the match is weak. Only some rows state a clone size, as once, few, many or a class for expanded clones.

>TRBV30|-|TRBJ2-2|once
CAWSGQFGGELFF
TGTGCCTGGAGTGGACAATTTGGCGGGGAGCTGTTTTTT
>TRBV11-2|-|TRBJ2-7|few
CASSLGSASGEQYF
TGTGCCAGCAGCTTAGGGAGTGCCTCGGGCGAGCAGTACTTC
>TRBV7-2|TRBD2|TRBJ2-3|-
CASSFGTSGRRRGDTQYF
TGTGCCAGCAGCTTCGGGACTAGCGGGAGGAGAAGAGGAGATACGCAGTATTTT
>TRBV4-1|TRBD2|TRBJ2-5|-
CASSEGLAGGETQYF
TGCGCCAGCAGCGAGGGACTAGCGGGAGGAGAGACCCAGTACTTC
>TRBV10-1|TRBD1|TRBJ1-3|-
CASSDGQGVSSGNTIYF
TGCGCCAGCAGCGACGGACAGGGGGTCTCATCTGGAAACACCATATATTTT
>TRBV7-9|TRBD2|TRBJ2-1|-
CASISSGREQFF
TGTGCCAGTATTTCAAGCGGGAGGGAGCAGTTCTTC
>TRBV5-1|-|TRBJ2-5|once
CASSSSTREIETQYF
TGCGCCAGCAGCTCCTCGACTAGGGAGATAGAGACCCAGTACTTC
>TRBV11-3|-|TRBJ2-5|-
CASSLPTRRGILQETQYF
TGTGCCAGCAGCTTACCAACCAGAAGGGGAATACTCCAAGAGACCCAGTACTTC
>TRBV18|TRBD1|TRBJ2-6|-
CASSPGQVSGANVLTF
TGTGCCAGCTCACCCGGACAGGTATCTGGGGCCAACGTCCTGACTTTC
>TRBV25-1|TRBD2|TRBJ2-1|-
CASRTSGSYNEQFF
TGTGCCAGCCGTACTAGCGGGAGTTACAATGAGCAGTTCTTC
>TRBV11-3|-|TRBJ2-1|-
CASSINSNNEQFF
TGTGCCAGCAGCATTAACAGCAACAATGAGCAGTTCTTC
>TRBV28|-|TRBJ1-2|-
CASSLAVNYGYTF
TGTGCCAGCAGTTTAGCGGTCAACTATGGCTACACCTTC
>TRBV4-2|-|TRBJ1-2|-
CASSQVGSGAYYGYTF
TGTGCCAGCAGCCAAGTGGGTTCAGGAGCCTACTATGGCTACACCTTC
>TRBV5-4|-|TRBJ2-5|-
CASSPWGGETQYF
TGTGCCAGCAGCCCTTGGGGGGGCGAGACCCAGTACTTC
>TRBV9|-|TRBJ2-2|-
CASSSSFGGELFF
TGTGCCAGCAGCTCGAGTTTTGGCGGGGAGCTGTTTTTT
>TRBV19|TRBD1|TRBJ2-7|-
CASSAYRGIAYEQYF
TGTGCCAGTAGTGCATACAGGGGGATAGCCTACGAGCAGTACTTT
>TRBV9|-|TRBJ1-1|-
CASSVDGQMNTEAFF
TGTGCCAGCAGCGTAGACGGACAAATGAACACTGAAGCTTTCTTT
>TRBV6-5|TRBD2|TRBJ2-5|-
CASSYSSGRETQYF
TGTGCCAGCAGTTACTCGAGCGGGAGAGAGACCCAGTACTTC
>TRBV7-2|-|TRBJ2-4|-
CASSARLAKNIQYF
TGTGCCAGCAGCGCCCGACTAGCCAAAAACATTCAGTACTTC
>TRBV7-9|-|TRBJ2-7|-
CASSRSRNYEQYF
TGTGCCAGCAGCCGTAGTCGGAACTACGAGCAGTACTTC
>TRBV4-1|-|TRBJ1-3|-
CASSQERSATGNTIYF
TGCGCCAGCAGCCAAGAAAGGTCAGCTACTGGAAACACCATATATTTT
>TRBV11-2|-|TRBJ2-7|-
CASSSLGGEQYF
TGTGCCAGCAGCTCCCTAGGAGGCGAGCAGTACTTC
>TRBV7-9|-|TRBJ2-5|-
CASSIGTPTQTQYF
TGTGCCAGCAGCATCGGGACTCCCACACAGACCCAGTACTTC
>TRBV4-1|TRBD1|TRBJ1-2|-
CANSQAGTGYGYTF
TGCGCCAACAGCCAGGCCGGGACAGGGTATGGCTACACCTTC
>TRBV30|-|TRBJ1-6|-
CAWRTDIYSPLHF
TGTGCCTGGAGAACGGACATTTACTCACCCCTCCACTTT
>TRBV10-3|-|TRBJ1-1|-
CAISVTTGAITEAFF
TGTGCCATCAGCGTTACGACAGGTGCCATCACTGAAGCTTTCTTT
>TRBV7-6|TRBD1|TRBJ2-7|-
CASSPRTGRYEQYF
TGTGCCAGCAGCCCGCGGACAGGGAGGTACGAGCAGTACTTC
>TRBV29-1|-|TRBJ2-1|once
CSGREDYNEQFF
TGCAGCGGCCGCGAAGATTACAATGAGCAGTTCTTC
>TRBV5-1|TRBD1|TRBJ2-7|few
CASSWDRGPYEQYF
TGCGCCAGCAGCTGGGACAGGGGCCCCTACGAGCAGTACTTC
>TRBV5-1|-|TRBJ1-2|-
CASSWTLGQNGYTF
TGCGCCAGCAGCTGGACCTTAGGACAGAATGGCTACACCTTC
>TRBV2|TRBD1|TRBJ2-7|once
CASSLGGQGLGEQYF
TGTGCCAGCTCCCTCGGGGGACAGGGGTTGGGAGAGCAGTACTTC
>TRBV11-2|-|TRBJ2-5|-
CASSIYTETQYF
TGTGCCAGCAGCATCTACACGGAGACCCAGTACTTC
>TRBV19|TRBD1|TRBJ2-7|-
CASSLTQGTSYEQYF
TGTGCCAGTAGTCTCACACAGGGGACCTCCTACGAGCAGTACTTC
>TRBV28|-|TRBJ1-1|-
CASRGSGRKNTEAFF
TGTGCCAGCCGGGGTTCGGGACGAAAGAACACTGAAGCTTTCTTT
>TRBV20-1|-|TRBJ1-2|-
CSASQPYGYTF
TGCAGTGCTAGTCAGCCCTATGGCTACACCTTC
>TRBV15|TRBD2|TRBJ2-3|-
CATSRVRGRAPDTQYF
TGTGCCACCAGCAGAGTTCGTGGGAGGGCCCCAGATACGCAGTATTTT
>TRBV27|TRBD1|TRBJ2-7|-
CASSSPGQGSEQYF
TGTGCCAGCAGCTCCCCGGGACAGGGGTCCGAGCAGTACTTC
>TRBV9|-|TRBJ2-5|once
CASSGSPWLQETQYF
TGTGCCAGCAGCGGTAGCCCCTGGTTGCAAGAGACCCAGTACTTC
>TRBV19|-|TRBJ1-2|few
CASRNRDDGYTF
TGTGCCAGTAGGAACAGGGATGATGGCTACACCTTC
>TRBV2|-|TRBJ2-2|-
CASSEGSGENTGELFF
TGTGCCAGCAGTGAAGGTTCGGGGGAAAACACCGGGGAGCTGTTTTTT
>TRBV5-1|TRBD1|TRBJ2-2|-
CASRQDRGTGELFF
TGCGCCAGCAGACAAGACAGGGGCACCGGGGAGCTGTTTTTT
>TRBV10-1|TRBD2|TRBJ2-7|-
CAVQGELDLGLAGVGEQYF
TGCGCCGTGCAAGGGGAGTTAGATTTGGGACTAGCGGGAGTCGGCGAGCAGTACTTC
>TRBV2|-|TRBJ1-3|-
CASSPEGSGNTIYF
TGTGCCAGCAGTCCCGAAGGGTCTGGAAACACCATATATTTT
>TRBV27|-|TRBJ2-2|few
CASSFGASGRGGELFF
TGTGCCAGCAGTTTCGGGGCCAGCGGGCGGGGCGGGGAGCTGTTTTTT
>TRBV4-2|-|TRBJ1-3|-
CASSLGSSVSGNTIYF
TGTGCCAGCAGCTTAGGGTCCTCCGTCTCTGGAAACACCATATATTTT
>TRBV4-3|-|TRBJ1-5|few
CASSQGNSNQPQHF
TGCGCCAGCAGCCAAGGGAATTCCAATCAGCCCCAGCATTTT
>TRBV5-1|-|TRBJ2-7|-
CASSLRRRGVGSYEQYF
TGCGCCAGCAGCTTGAGGAGGAGGGGCGTCGGGTCCTACGAGCAGTACTTC
>TRBV9|-|TRBJ2-3|-
CASSVAGTTTDTQYF
TGTGCCAGCAGCGTGGCTGGGACCACCACAGATACGCAGTATTTT
>TRBV2|-|TRBJ1-2|-
CASTFMRNVDGYTF
TGTGCCAGCACGTTTATGAGAAATGTTGATGGCTACACCTTC
>TRBV2|TRBD1|TRBJ1-5|-
CASSEAVQGAQPQHF
TGTGCCAGCAGTGAAGCGGTACAGGGGGCCCAGCCCCAGCATTTT
>TRBV6-5|-|TRBJ2-7|few
CASSYSPRGPYEQYF
TGTGCCAGCAGTTACTCTCCCAGGGGACCCTACGAGCAGTACTTC
>TRBV6-6|-|TRBJ2-7|once
CASRTTAEGWYEQYF
TGTGCCAGCAGGACAACGGCGGAGGGGTGGTACGAGCAGTACTTC
>TRBV28|TRBD2|TRBJ2-3|-
CASSLLTFGLAGGHTDTQYF
TGTGCCAGCAGTCTATTGACTTTTGGACTAGCGGGAGGACACACAGATACGCAGTATTTT
>TRBV18|-|TRBJ2-4|-
CASSLDTDRDIQYF
TGTGCCAGCTCACTCGACACAGATCGGGACATTCAGTACTTC
>TRBV6-6|TRBD1|TRBJ1-2|-
CASRTGQGRNYGYTF
TGTGCCAGCAGAACCGGACAGGGTCGTAACTATGGCTACACCTTC
>TRBV5-1|-|TRBJ2-2|-
CASSSSARDPNTGELFF
TGCGCCAGCAGCTCTTCAGCTCGGGACCCGAACACCGGGGAGCTGTTTTTT
>TRBV10-1|-|TRBJ1-3|-
CASSESEGFGNTIYF
TGCGCCAGCAGTGAGTCTGAGGGGTTCGGAAACACCATATATTTT
>TRBV5-1|-|TRBJ2-5|many
CASSVAGGSEETQYF
TGCGCCAGCAGCGTAGCTGGGGGTTCGGAAGAGACCCAGTACTTC